This T cell receptor beta chain was recorded in a study of blood T cell repertoires in COVID-19. Which cohort a participant joined came from the clinical history participants gave. V was trimmed by 7 bases and J by 5 bases, leaving 12 bases between them. The germline gives CDR1 SNHLY, CDR2 FYNNEI. CDR3 length: 13 amino acids. The method was immunoSEQ multiplex PCR; TCRdb's version includes in-frame clones alone and lacks a portion of them. The data hold a few hundred thousand clones, with roughly 86% observed a single time. Sequencing used PBMCs or T cells enriched from blood (not recorded which). This chain joins TRBV2 and TRBJ1-5, with D perhaps matching TRBD1 (6 bases). The TCR was taken from a woman in her twenties or thirties who had recovered from COVID-19. CDR3 in DNA: TGTGCCAGCATCGGACAGTCCGATCAGCCCCAGCATTTT. Amino acids: CASIGQSDQPQHF.